Below are 21 T cell receptor beta chains sequenced from a single sample in a study of shared clonotypes between healthy human individuals. Sequenced by immunoSEQ multiplex PCR; TCRdb stores in-frame clones only, minus some. Altogether 2 million to 2.5 million clones are present, over 85% being singletons, with the ten largest covering roughly 1.1%. Terminally differentiated effector memory CD45RA+ cells were excluded from the naive CD8 cells, which were CD45RO-negative and positively selected for CCR7. Sequenced: naive CD8+ T cells sorted from blood. The receptors shown here come from a man aged 18 to 35 in good health.

The CDR3: CASSQDLASPGYGYTF. The DNA for the CDR3 is TGTGCCAGCAGCCAAGATCTGGCCAGCCCAGGCTATGGCTACACCTTC. This chain links TRBV14 with TRBJ1-2; D ambiguous. Trimming removed 0 bases from V and 4 bases from J, with 15 bases in between. This CDR3 region has 16 residues. Germline-derived CDR1 and CDR2 are SGHDN and FVKESK.

The V and J genes are TRBV28 and TRBJ1-4; D perhaps matches TRBD1 (6 bases). The CDR3 is made up of 14 amino acids. V lost 6 bases and J 8 bases, leaving 16 bases between the germline ends. Germline CDR1 is MDHEN and CDR2 is SYDVKM. CDR3 sequence: CASREGAGVEKLFF. In DNA form, the CDR3 reads TGTGCCAGCAGGGAAGGGGCAGGGGTAGAAAAACTGTTTTTT.

The rearrangement links TRBV4-1 to TRBJ2-7; 8 nucleotides align to TRBD2. Per the germline V gene, CDR1 is MGHRA and CDR2 is YSYEKL. There are 14 residues in the CDR3. The junction had 2 bases not matched to a gene; V was cut back by 2 bases and J by 2 bases. CDR3 nucleotide sequence: TGCGCCAGCAGCCAAACAGCGGGGGCCTACGAGCAGTACTTC. Its protein product is CASSQTAGAYEQYF.

The genes are TRBV27 and TRBJ1-5; unclear D gene. V was pared by 3 bases and J by 0 bases, with 9 bases between. The germline V gene has CDR1 MNHEY and CDR2 SMNVEV (reference sequence). There are 15 residues in the CDR3. The CDR3 DNA sequence: TGTGCCAGCAGTTTGGGTCGGATTAGCAATCAGCCCCAGCATTTT. Translation gives CASSLGRISNQPQHF.

The V and J genes are TRBV11-1 and TRBJ2-1, with D possibly TRBD2 on 6 matching bases. Germline V CDR1 and CDR2: SGHAT, FQDESV (reference sequence). This CDR3 contains 16 residues. V lost 5 bases to trimming and J lost 8 bases, with 22 bases between them. CDR3 sequence (DNA): TGTGCCAGCAGCCCGGATTCGGGACTGCTGGTCGATGAGCAGTTCTTC. Its translation: CASSPDSGLLVDEQFF.

The V call is TRBV6-5, the J call TRBJ2-5; 12 bases are shared with TRBD2. Germline-derived CDR1 and CDR2 are MNHEY and SVGAGI. Unmatched junction bases numbered 7, after V lost 7 bases and J lost 4 bases. CDR3 length: 15 residues. The CDR3 DNA sequence: TGTGCCAGCACTAGCGGGAGGGCCTTGGGAGAGACCCAGTACTTC. It yields the protein CASTSGRALGETQYF.

The count of this clone is one. The V call is TRBV10-3, the J call TRBJ1-5; possible D gene TRBD1, 5 bases. The germline V gene has CDR1 ENHRY and CDR2 SYGVKD. This CDR3 region has 16 residues. Trimming shortened V by 2 bases and J by 0 bases, and 11 bases separated the two germline ends. CDR3 in DNA: TGTGCCATCAGTGAGGGGGGGGAGCCTAGCAATCAGCCCCAGCATTTT. This translates into CAISEGGEPSNQPQHF.

For this clone: The same CDR3 can be traced to other DNA sequences in this sample. This chain connects TRBV5-1 to TRBJ2-7; 9 bases line up with TRBD1. CDR3 length equals 14 residues. Trimming took 3 bases from V and 2 from J; bases not matched to a gene: 3. The germline gives CDR1 SGHRS, CDR2 YFSETQ. The chain's CDR3 is CASSWGQGTYEQYF. CDR3 DNA: TGCGCCAGCAGCTGGGGACAGGGTACCTACGAGCAGTACTTC.

This chain links TRBV5-6 with TRBJ2-7; TRBD1 matches at 7 bases. This CDR3 region has 15 residues. Germline assignment: CDR1 SGHDT and CDR2 YYEEEE. V lost 0 bases to trimming and J lost 3 bases; unmatched junction nucleotides: 6. CDR3 loop: CASSLEGQSFYEQYF. CDR3 nucleotides: TGTGCCAGCAGCTTGGAGGGACAGAGCTTCTACGAGCAGTACTTC.

The J gene is TRBJ2-7, the V gene TRBV7-2; D unresolved. Deletions cut 0 bases from V and 0 bases from J, with 6 bases between. CDR1 and CDR2 (germline): SGHTA, FQGNSA. CDR3 length: 14 amino acids. This CDR3 reads CASSLAYPSYEQYF. CDR3 bases: TGTGCCAGCAGCTTAGCCTACCCCTCCTACGAGCAGTACTTC.

The rearrangement links TRBV29-1 to TRBJ2-7, with 9 bases identical to TRBD2. The CDR3 has 15 amino acids. V dropped 0 bases and J dropped 3; count of bases not matched to a gene: 6. CDR1 and CDR2 from the germline V gene are SQVTM and ANQGSEA. The CDR3 spells CSVEEASGKYYEQYF. CDR3 sequence (DNA): TGCAGCGTTGAAGAAGCTAGCGGGAAATACTACGAGCAGTACTTC.

This clone has just one count. The J gene is TRBJ2-2, the V gene TRBV7-9; TRBD2 matches at 8 bases. This CDR3 is built from 14 residues. In germline, CDR1 is SEHNR, CDR2 FQNEAQ (reference sequence). The V gene end was trimmed by 4 bases and the J gene end by 7 bases; junction bases not matched to a gene: 5. In DNA, the CDR3 is TGTGCCAGCAGCTCCACCCGGGGGGGCGGGGAGCTGTTTTTT. Translating it yields CASSSTRGGGELFF. Supplemented by reference TRBV7-9 and TRBJ2-2, the full variable domain reads DTGVSQNPRHKITKRGQNVTFRCDPISEHNRLYWYRQTLGQGPEFLTYFQNEAQLEKSRLLSDRFSAERPKGSFSTLEIQRTEQGDSAMYLCASSSTRGGGELFFGEGSRLTVL.

This clone was recorded a few times. The gene calls are TRBV10-3 and TRBJ1-6, with D possibly matching TRBD1 (6 bases). Germline V lookup: CDR1 ENHRY, CDR2 SYGVKD. The CDR3 has 16 residues. Between the trimmed V and J ends, which lost 3 bases and 7 bases, there was a span of 16 bases. The CDR3: CAISEGRGIENSPLHF. CDR3 in DNA: TGTGCCATCAGTGAAGGCAGGGGTATAGAAAATTCACCCCTCCACTTT.

This clone showed up just once. Additional DNA sequences in this sample encode the identical CDR3. The chain uses TRBV7-8 and TRBJ2-1; no clear D gene. Per germline, CDR1 SGHVS and CDR2 FQNEAQ. V was cut by 0 bases and J by 10 bases, with 4 bases left in between. The CDR3 is 11 amino acids. The CDR3 loop is CASSLASEQFF. The CDR3 bases are TGTGCCAGCAGCTTAGCTAGCGAGCAGTTCTTC.

This chain joins TRBV7-9 and TRBJ2-7; TRBD1 agrees at 10 bases. V was clipped by 5 bases and J by 2 bases; unmatched bases: 9. CDR1 is SEHNR, CDR2 FQNEAQ, per germline (reference sequence). The CDR3 has 16 residues. The CDR3: CASSPSHGTGAYEQYF. The CDR3 DNA follows: TGTGCCAGCAGCCCTTCCCATGGGACAGGGGCCTACGAGCAGTACTTC.

The chain joins TRBV6-1 to TRBJ2-2; TRBD1 agrees at 12 bases. Per the germline V gene, CDR1 is MNHNS and CDR2 is SASEGT. V lost 4 bases, J lost 6 bases, and 3 bases stayed unmatched. The CDR3 is 15 amino acids. CDR3 loop: CASSVGTGGSGELFF. CDR3 in DNA: TGTGCCAGCAGTGTCGGGACAGGGGGCTCCGGGGAGCTGTTTTTT.

This chain uses TRBV21-1 with TRBJ2-5. TRBV21-1 is a listed pseudogene. This CDR3 comprises 19 residues. CDR3 nucleotides: TGTGCCAGCAGCAAGGGGGAAAAGGCAGGGAATGGCGCAGTCGAGACCCAGTACTTC. It is translated as CASSKGEKAGNGAVETQYF.

This sequence joins TRBV7-6 and TRBJ1-4, with D possibly matching TRBD1 (6 bases). V dropped 6 bases and J dropped 3 bases, with 11 bases sitting between them. The length of the CDR3 is 14 residues. Germline CDR1 is SGHVS and CDR2 is FNYEAQ. CDR3 region: CASSSGQPNEKLFF. The CDR3, as DNA: TGTGCCAGCAGTTCAGGACAGCCTAATGAAAAACTGTTTTTT.

The rearrangement uses TRBV29-1 and TRBJ2-1; 10 nucleotides align to TRBD1. CDR3 length: 14 residues. J gave up 4 bases and V 6 bases, and 6 bases lay outside the gene matches. Germline V CDR1 and CDR2: SQVTM, ANQGSEA. The CDR3 DNA reads as TGCAGCGTCAGGCCGGGACAGGGGTACAATGAGCAGTTCTTC. Protein product: CSVRPGQGYNEQFF.

The J gene is TRBJ2-3, the V gene TRBV7-9; 9 bases are shared with TRBD2. The CDR3 is made up of 16 amino acids. The germline CDR1 and CDR2 sequences are SEHNR and FQNEAQ (reference sequence). Trimming removed 5 bases from V and 5 bases from J; junction bases left unmatched: 11. CDR3 DNA: TGTGCCAGCAGCGGCGAGCGGGGGGCCAGGGGAGATACGCAGTATTTT. It encodes CASSGERGARGDTQYF.

The genes are TRBV5-1 and TRBJ2-1, with TRBD2 identical over 7 bases. CDR1 and CDR2 from the germline V gene are SGHRS and YFSETQ. Trimming cost V 6 bases and J 8 bases; bases outside gene matches: 14. The CDR3 is 15 residues long. The chain's CDR3 is CASIGAGAPTHEQFF. The CDR3 DNA reads as TGCGCCAGCATAGGGGCGGGAGCCCCCACCCATGAGCAGTTCTTC.